This T cell receptor beta chain came from a study of blood T cell repertoires in COVID-19. Background on the study: The United States, Italy and Spain were the sources of the acute and convalescent COVID-19 samples. Nucleic acid was either cDNA or gDNA, and it came from T cells, B-cell-depleted T cells, or PBMCs.

CDR3 length equals 17 residues. Looked up from germline, CDR1 is SGHNT and CDR2 is YYREEE (reference sequence). The V gene end was trimmed by 1 base and the J gene end by 3 bases; junction bases not matched to a gene: 12. In the original workflow: Nucleated cell counts were estimated from reference gene primer amplification. TCRdb's table, derived via immunoSEQ multiplex PCR, lists solely in-frame clones and lacks some. That table gives V, J and clone size, and the DNA gave D and trimming. The sample contains about 68,000 clones, just over 85% of which appear only once. What was sequenced was peripheral blood. This TCR came from a woman in her sixties with acute or convalescent COVID-19. The chain joins TRBV5-4 to TRBJ2-7; 8 nucleotides line up with TRBD1. The CDR3 DNA is TGTGCCAGCAGCTTGTCAAAGGGACAGGTAGGCCACTACGAGCAGTACTTC. Translating gives CASSLSKGQVGHYEQYF.